This passage covers 14 T cell receptor beta chains from one sample sequenced in a study of T-cell reconstitution after alpha-beta-depleted transplantation in children (dated by TCRdb to about 2016). The treatment or condition label here, explained by the study, means: allogeneic hematopoietic cell transplantation with graft depleted of TCRalphabeta T cells and CD19 B cells. Receptor amplification or capture employed PCR. TCRdb records Illumina HiSeq 2500 as the sequencer. TCR library preparation used molecular barcoding, with unique molecular identifiers applied to normalize quantification of the TCRbeta repertoire. The public reads were reprocessed in TCRdb via fastp at Q25 and MiXCR, keeping in-frame beta chains. Records with the same CDR3 protein are collapsed into one entry carrying the most frequent genes and DNA. For this sample there are about 1,000,000 distinct CDR3 sequences; roughly 29% appear just once. The ten largest clones represent about 28% of the sample.

The sample in question was PBMCs, mostly from graft donor cells, obtained 360 days after TCRalphabeta/CD19-depleted stem cell transplant. The receptor set was obtained from a boy in the first two years of life who had a stem cell transplant for SCID, so the T cells may come from the graft donor.

This clonotype was seen a few times. This chain joins TRBV7-9 and TRBJ2-2; 8 positions agree with TRBD1. With V trimmed by 4 bases and J by 5 bases, 12 bases remained unmatched. CDR3 length: 17 amino acids. CDR1 and CDR2 (germline): SEHNR, FQNEAQ (reference sequence). CDR3 loop: CASSSYLTGDNTGELFF. The CDR3 nucleotides read TGTGCCAGCAGCTCCTACCTGACAGGGGACAATACCGGGGAGCTGTTTTTT.

The chain has TRBV28 and TRBJ2-1; TRBD1 agrees at 12 bases. The germline V gene encodes CDR1 MDHEN and CDR2 SYDVKM. The ends lost 4 bases at V and 8 bases at J; junction bases unmatched: 6. This CDR3 region has 15 residues. CDR3 nucleotide sequence: TGTGCCAGCAGTTCAACGGGACAGGGGGCTTATGAGCAGTTCTTC. Encoded protein: CASSSTGQGAYEQFF.

DNA of the CDR3: TGCGCCAGCAGCTTAGGGGGAAATCCTAGGACAACAGATACGCAGTATTTT. Its protein product is CASSLGGNPRTTDTQYF. The chain recombines TRBV4-1 with TRBJ2-3; weak D call: TRBD1 (6 bases). Trimming removed 5 bases from V and 3 bases from J, with 21 bases in between. CDR3 size: 17 residues. The germline V gene has CDR1 MGHRA and CDR2 YSYEKL.

The chain is built from TRBV24-1 and TRBJ2-2; 7 positions match TRBD2. The CDR3 contains 14 residues. The junction had 3 bases not matched to a gene; V was cut back by 2 bases and J by 7 bases. CDR1 and CDR2 (germline): KGHDR, SFDVKD. The CDR3 sequence: CATSDSRGVGELFF. The CDR3, as DNA: TGTGCCACCAGTGATTCCCGGGGGGTCGGGGAGCTGTTTTTT.

The chain is built from TRBV2 and TRBJ2-1; 13 nucleotides match TRBD2. Germline V lookup: CDR1 SNHLY, CDR2 FYNNEI. V was pared by 7 bases and J by 7 bases, with 4 bases of the junction left unmatched. The CDR3 length is 14 residues. The CDR3 loop reads CASMGLAGRNEQFF. CDR3 coding DNA: TGTGCCAGCATGGGACTAGCGGGGAGGAATGAGCAGTTCTTC.

This clonotype was recorded many times. In DNA, the CDR3 is TGTGCCAGCAGGTCCTATAGCAATCAGCCCCAGCATTTT. Protein product: CASRSYSNQPQHF. V is TRBV27 and J is TRBJ1-5; D ambiguous. Trimming removed 6 bases from V and 0 bases from J, with 6 bases in between. CDR3 size: 13 residues. CDR1 and CDR2 from the germline V gene are MNHEY and SMNVEV (reference sequence).

This clonotype was picked up many times. This chain links TRBV29-1 with TRBJ2-2; D possibly corresponds to TRBD2 (7 bases). The V gene lost 3 bases and the J gene lost 1 base, with 9 bases spanning the gap. This CDR3 spans 14 amino acids. Germline V gives CDR1 SQVTM, CDR2 ANQGSEA. CDR3 DNA: TGCAGCGTTGACGGGGGGCTGAACACCGGGGAGCTGTTTTTT. Translation: CSVDGGLNTGELFF.

This clonotype occurred a few times. This rearrangement joins TRBV5-6 to TRBJ1-5; weak D call: TRBD1 (6 bases). The CDR3 is 16 amino acids. Germline assignment: CDR1 SGHDT and CDR2 YYEEEE. V lost 0 bases and J lost 2, with 12 bases in between. For the CDR3, the DNA is TGTGCCAGCAGCTTGGGACAGGCTAGGGGCAATCAGCCCCAGCATTTT. Translated: CASSLGQARGNQPQHF.

Only a few counts were recorded for this clonotype. This chain links TRBV7-8 with TRBJ2-5, with D perhaps matching TRBD1 (5 bases). V was trimmed by 6 bases and J by 0 bases, leaving 17 bases between them. CDR1 SGHVS and CDR2 FQNEAQ come from the germline V gene. This CDR3 is 16 amino acids long. CDR3 sequence (DNA): TGTGCCAGCAGTCCCCCGTTGGCGACAGACCAAGAGACCCAGTACTTC. It yields the protein CASSPPLATDQETQYF.

The chain joins TRBV4-1 to TRBJ2-2, with 8 bases that match TRBD1. The V gene end was trimmed by 2 bases and the J gene end by 7 bases; junction bases not matched to a gene: 3. Germline loops: CDR1 MGHRA, CDR2 YSYEKL. This CDR3 has 14 residues. The DNA of the CDR3 is TGCGCCAGCAGCCAATCCGGGACAGGCGGGGAGCTGTTTTTT. It encodes CASSQSGTGGELFF.

This clonotype was detected only a few times. The chain recombines TRBV29-1 with TRBJ2-3; D may be TRBD1 (5 bases). The germline V gene encodes CDR1 SQVTM and CDR2 ANQGSEA. The CDR3 totals 11 residues. V lost 4 bases and J 11 bases, leaving 13 bases between the germline ends. The CDR3 here is CSVGVDTLQYF. The CDR3 coding sequence is TGCAGCGTTGGCGTGGACACCTTGCAGTATTTT.

The rearrangement links TRBV20-1 to TRBJ2-7; D might be TRBD1 (6 bases). Germline V lookup: CDR1 DFQATT, CDR2 SNEGSKA (reference sequence). This CDR3 spans 17 amino acids. Trimming took off 5 bases at V and 0 bases at J, with 23 bases between the two ends. CDR3 amino acids: CSAYTGPIHPSSYEQYF. The CDR3 bases are TGCAGTGCTTACACAGGGCCAATTCATCCTAGCTCCTACGAGCAGTACTTC.

The gene calls are TRBV19 and TRBJ2-1, with 7 bases identical to TRBD2. The CDR3 is 10 residues long. Germline trimming cut 10 bases from V and 6 bases from J; bases unmatched to any gene: 0. Germline V gene sequence: CDR1 LNHDA, CDR2 SQIVND (reference sequence). CDR3 protein: CATGGNEQFF. As DNA, the CDR3 is TGTGCCACGGGGGGCAATGAGCAGTTCTTC.

The V gene is TRBV4-2, the J gene TRBJ2-7; possible D gene TRBD2, 5 bases. Between the trimmed V and J ends, which lost 2 bases and 7 bases, there was a span of 24 bases. The CDR3 length is 17 residues. CDR1 and CDR2 from the germline V gene are LGHNA and YNFKEQ. The CDR3 region is CASSQNLKSTGEREQYF. The CDR3 DNA sequence: TGTGCCAGCAGCCAAAATCTAAAGAGCACGGGTGAGCGGGAGCAGTACTTC.